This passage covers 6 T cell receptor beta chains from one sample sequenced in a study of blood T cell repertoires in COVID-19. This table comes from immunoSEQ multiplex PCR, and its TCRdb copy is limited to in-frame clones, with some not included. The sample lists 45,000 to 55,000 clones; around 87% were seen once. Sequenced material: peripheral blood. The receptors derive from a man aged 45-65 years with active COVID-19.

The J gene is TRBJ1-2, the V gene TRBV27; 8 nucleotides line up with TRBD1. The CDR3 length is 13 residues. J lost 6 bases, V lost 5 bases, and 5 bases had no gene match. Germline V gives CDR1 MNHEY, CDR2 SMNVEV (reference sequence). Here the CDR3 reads CASSTQGADGYTF. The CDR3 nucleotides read TGTGCCAGCAGTACTCAGGGGGCTGATGGCTACACCTTC.

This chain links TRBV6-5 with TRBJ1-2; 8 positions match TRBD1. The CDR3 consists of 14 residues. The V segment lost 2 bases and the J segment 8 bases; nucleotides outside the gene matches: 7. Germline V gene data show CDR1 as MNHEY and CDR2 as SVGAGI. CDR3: CASSYVQGARGYTF. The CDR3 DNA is TGTGCCAGCAGTTACGTCCAGGGGGCAAGGGGCTACACCTTC.

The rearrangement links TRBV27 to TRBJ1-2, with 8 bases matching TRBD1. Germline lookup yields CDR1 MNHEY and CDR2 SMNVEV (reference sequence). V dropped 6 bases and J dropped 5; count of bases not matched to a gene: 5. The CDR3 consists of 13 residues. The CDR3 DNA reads TGTGCCAGCAGCCCTGACAGGGGTTATGGCTACACCTTC. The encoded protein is CASSPDRGYGYTF.

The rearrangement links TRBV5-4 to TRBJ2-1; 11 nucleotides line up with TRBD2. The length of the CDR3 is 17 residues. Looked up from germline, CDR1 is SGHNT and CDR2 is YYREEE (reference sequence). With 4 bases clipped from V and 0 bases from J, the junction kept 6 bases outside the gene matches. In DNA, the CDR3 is TGTGCCAGCAGCGGGACTAGCGGAGGGGGCTCCTACAATGAGCAGTTCTTC. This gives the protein CASSGTSGGGSYNEQFF.

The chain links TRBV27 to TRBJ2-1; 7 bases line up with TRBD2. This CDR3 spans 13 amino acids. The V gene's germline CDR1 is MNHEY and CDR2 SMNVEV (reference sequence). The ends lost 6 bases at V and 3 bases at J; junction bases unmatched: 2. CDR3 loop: CASSLADYNEQFF. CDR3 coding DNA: TGTGCCAGCAGCCTAGCGGACTACAATGAGCAGTTCTTC.

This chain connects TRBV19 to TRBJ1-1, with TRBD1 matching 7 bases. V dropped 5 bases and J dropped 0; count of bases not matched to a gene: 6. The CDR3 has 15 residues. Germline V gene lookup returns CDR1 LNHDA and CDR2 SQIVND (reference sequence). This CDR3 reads CASSFRTGLNTEAFF. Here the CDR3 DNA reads TGTGCCAGTAGTTTTAGGACAGGCCTGAACACTGAAGCTTTCTTT.